This TCR beta chain is drawn from a study of cytomegalovirus exposure and HLA in healthy donors. Regarding the study as a whole: The productive fraction for most TCR beta V segments was about 87% or about 30% in an earlier analysis. Researchers counted around 180 TCR beta chains as cytomegalovirus-associated.

For this clone: Its specificity is unknown.

In germline, CDR1 is DFQATT, CDR2 SNEGSKA (reference sequence). V was shortened by 6 bases and J by 9 bases, with 14 bases between the two germline ends. The CDR3 spans 11 residues. Vbeta (60) and Jbeta (13) primers were used in the PCR. Profiling relied on immunoSEQ multiplex PCR, and the TCRdb table lists in-frame clones only, not all of them. The repertoire holds 150,000 to 200,000 clones, with roughly 79% as singletons. The source is a woman between 35 and 50 years old in good health and CMV-seronegative. Sequenced: PBMCs. This sequence joins TRBV20-1 and TRBJ1-2; D might be TRBD1 (6 bases). The CDR3 here is CSALGGGSYTF. The CDR3 region has the DNA TGCAGTGCATTGGGGGGGGGCAGCTACACCTTC.